This TCR beta chain stems from a study of control samples from healthy donors and cancer patients. This CDR3 contains 14 residues. Germline CDR1 MNHNS, CDR2 SASEGT. The germline V and J ends were trimmed by 3 bases and 5 bases, with 13 bases remaining between them. Libraries were prepared by immunoSEQ multiplex PCR; TCRdb keeps only in-frame clonotypes and omits some of them. Counted here are some 20,000 clones, around 83% occurring once; the ten biggest clones make up around 39%. The chain links TRBV6-1 to TRBJ1-1; D might be TRBD1 (6 bases). This sequence originates from a man aged 55-75 years with head and neck cancer. Material: PBMCs. The chain's CDR3 is CASSEMQGQTEAFF. The CDR3, as DNA: TGTGCCAGCAGTGAGATGCAGGGGCAGACTGAAGCTTTCTTT.